These T cell receptor beta chains were read from a single sample in a study of ipilimumab plus nivolumab after autologous stem cell transplantation. Assay: immunoSEQ multiplex PCR; the TCRdb copy retains only in-frame clones and omits some. Here the sample spans 77,000 or so clones, 75% to 85% being singletons. Sequencing used PBMCs, obtained in a trial of ipilimumab plus nivolumab as post-transplant consolidation. These receptors were obtained from a male donor with diffuse large B-cell lymphoma. Both conserved end residues are trimmed from each CDR3. Each record gives: V gene, clone size, D gene, J gene, CDR3 protein. D genes are given only for firm matches. The size entry is marked missing in some rows and otherwise reads once, few, many or a size class.

TRBV19,NA,NA,TRBJ2-4,ASSISRQPLAKNIQY
TRBV5-6,NA,NA,TRBJ1-3,ASSLEAGNTIY
TRBV4-2,few,NA,TRBJ2-7,ASSLPSGGPHGEQY
TRBV14,NA,TRBD1,TRBJ2-1,ASRETGGKYNEQF
TRBV29-1,NA,TRBD1,TRBJ1-2,SVELRTGGHRNYGYT
TRBV9,few,NA,TRBJ2-3,ASSTPGSGGTQY
TRBV5-1,NA,NA,TRBJ1-4,ASSLQGGGKGKLF
TRBV7-9,NA,NA,TRBJ1-6,ASSRRQANSPLH
TRBV19,NA,NA,TRBJ2-2,ASSYDYPKPTGELF
TRBV4-3,NA,NA,TRBJ1-2,ASSQAVDRYYGYT
TRBV5-1,NA,NA,TRBJ2-1,ASSFTNNEQF
TRBV6-5,NA,TRBD1,TRBJ1-2,ASTRDREGYT
TRBV5-4,NA,NA,TRBJ1-1,ASSRDFTEAF
TRBV4-1,NA,TRBD1,TRBJ1-2,ASSQGQGAHPNYGYT
TRBV5-6,NA,NA,TRBJ1-2,ASSLWQRSPANYGYT
TRBV29-1,NA,NA,TRBJ1-1,SVVAGPDMEAF
TRBV29-1,NA,NA,TRBJ2-3,SVVNSRDPAQY
TRBV7-3,NA,NA,TRBJ2-1,ASSGGRTYNEQF
TRBV4-1,few,TRBD1,TRBJ1-1,ASSLRDRANTEAF
TRBV11-1,NA,TRBD2,TRBJ2-5,ASSRSSGGGQETQY
TRBV19,NA,NA,TRBJ1-3,ASTQAGASSGNTIY
TRBV18,NA,NA,TRBJ1-4,ASSPLMGDEKLF
TRBV30,NA,TRBD1,TRBJ2-1,AWWQGANNEQF
TRBV11-1,few,TRBD2,TRBJ2-3,ASSRLAGMDPGDTQY
TRBV19,NA,NA,TRBJ2-3,ASSSNQRAKFHTQY